This T cell receptor beta chain was sequenced during a study of T cells expressing NK-cell markers. Study overall: All TCR beta repertoires analysed originated from sorted CD3+CD56+NKG2C+, CD3+CD56+NKG2C- and CD3+CD56-NKG2C+ T cells.

Worth noting for this clonotype: Its target is unknown.

The CDR3 is made up of 15 amino acids. Germline CDR1 reads SGDLS; CDR2 reads YYNGEE. After re-calling the 5' RACE reads, TCRdb lists one entry per CDR3 protein, DNA absent. The table for this sample gives roughly 420,000 distinct CDR3 sequences. Study conclusions and caveats: Researchers report these clonotypes also headed the CD3+CD56-NKG2C+ fraction in four donors.

This chain uses TRBV9 with TRBJ1-5; without DNA, the TCRdb call of TRBD1 cannot be checked. This TCR came from a woman aged 18 to 69 in good health. Input material: blood T cells: a sorted CD56 or NKG2C T cell subset, CD4+ or CD8+ T cells, or bulk PBMC T cells (not recorded which). The CDR3 region is CASSIGTGGNQPQHF.